A selection of T cell receptor beta chains follows, all from one sample in a study of control samples from healthy donors and cancer patients. The protocol was immunoSEQ multiplex PCR, while the TCRdb copy is restricted to in-frame clones and leaves out a portion. Here the sample spans just under 150,000 clones, about 90% being singletons. The sequenced material came from blood. Receptors were obtained from a man younger than 40 in good health. Both conserved end residues are trimmed from each CDR3. Each record gives: CDR3 protein, V gene, J gene.

ASGRAGGYEQY	TRBV3-1/TRBV3-2	TRBJ2-7
ASSYSPGQGSDTQY	TRBV6-6	TRBJ2-3
ASGLVRDRGSGANVLT	TRBV12-5	TRBJ2-6
ASSQDIQGYEQY	TRBV4-1	TRBJ2-7
ASSASGPQRPQH	TRBV6-5	TRBJ1-5
ASSLPGADTQY	TRBV28	TRBJ2-3
ASSVTRQGYGYT	TRBV9	TRBJ1-2
ATSEGYGYT	TRBV24-1	TRBJ1-2
ASRARTVLNYGYT	TRBV25-1	TRBJ1-2
ASSLAVGNEQF	TRBV7-9	TRBJ2-1
SVDQGAGNTIY	TRBV29-1	TRBJ1-3
ASSLGTMNTEAF	TRBV7-2	TRBJ1-1
AISPEQGTYEQY	TRBV10-3	TRBJ2-7
ASRQGQGEKLF	TRBV12-3/TRBV12-4	TRBJ1-4
AISESTGVGEAF	TRBV10-3	TRBJ1-1
ASSPGVGGEKLF	TRBV7-2	TRBJ1-4
ASSIGQARTEAF	TRBV19	TRBJ1-1
ASSTRLDTQY	TRBV19	TRBJ2-3
ASSLSGGAEEQF	TRBV11-1	TRBJ2-1
ASSSVNTEAF	TRBV5-1	TRBJ1-1
ASSLFSSYNEQF	TRBV5-1	TRBJ2-1
ASSESKGEQY	TRBV10-1	TRBJ2-7
ASSIVKPGLAATDTQY	TRBV19	TRBJ2-3
ATSPPPGTGTDTQY	TRBV24-1	TRBJ2-3
ASSPPQAGAGETQY	TRBV5-1	TRBJ2-5
ASSLGLDTDTQY	TRBV27	TRBJ2-3
ASSLRGEQF	TRBV28	TRBJ2-1
ASSKREIEYEQY	TRBV5-6	TRBJ2-7
ASGFPGQFYEQY	TRBV12-5	TRBJ2-7
ASSLSGGTERY	TRBV27	TRBJ2-7
SAPLYNEQF	TRBV20-1	TRBJ2-1
ASSLGQGAYQPQH	TRBV5-1	TRBJ1-5
ASRYLDRVGDTQY	TRBV9	TRBJ2-3
ASSQNRQGSQEKLF	TRBV7-9	TRBJ1-4
ASSLGVNQPQH	TRBV7-9	TRBJ1-5